In this sample, the clone carrying this TCR beta chain turned up many times. Its cognate antigen is unknown. This specimen belongs to a study of early T cells in non-severe SARS-CoV-2 infection. Broader study findings: VDJdb matching, biased toward anti-spike CD8 responses, missed private and CD4 specificities.

Separate cDNA molecules each had unique molecular identifiers attached to them. TCRdb analysed the 5' RACE reads with MiXCR anew, one entry per CDR3 protein. Of fewer than 50,000 distinct CDR3 sequences in the sample, approximately 4% were seen once. Germline loops: CDR1 LNHDA, CDR2 SQIVND (reference sequence). J gave up 1 base and V 5 bases, and 2 bases lay outside the gene matches. CDR3 length: 13 residues. Sequenced: whole blood. The source is an adult who was a healthcare worker with PCR-confirmed SARS-CoV-2 infection or an uninfected control (not recorded which). The V gene is TRBV19, the J gene TRBJ2-7; TRBD1 aligns across 7 bases. The CDR3 sequence: CASSEGQSYEQYF. In nucleotides, the CDR3 is TGTGCCAGTAGTGAGGGACAGTCCTACGAGCAGTACTTC.